These 21 T cell receptor beta chains were all obtained from the same sample, sequenced in a study of blood T cell repertoires in COVID-19. Profiling relied on immunoSEQ multiplex PCR, and the TCRdb table lists in-frame clones only, not all of them. The data contain 250,000 to 300,000 clones, over 80% of them singletons. Sequencing was done on a sample of peripheral blood. These receptors came from a woman in her 70s with COVID-19, enrolled during active disease.

This chain connects TRBV30 to TRBJ1-2, with unresolved D. Germline assignment: CDR1 GTSNPN and CDR2 SVGIG (reference sequence). This CDR3 has 12 residues. Deletions cut 4 bases from V and 4 bases from J, with 10 bases between. The CDR3 reads CAWNHGAYGYTF. The CDR3 bases are TGTGCCTGGAATCACGGAGCCTATGGCTACACCTTC.

V is TRBV10-3 and J is TRBJ2-2; a weak D match, TRBD1 (6 bases). CDR3 length: 15 amino acids. V lost 0 bases, J lost 5 bases, and 10 bases lay in between. The germline CDR1 and CDR2 sequences are ENHRY and SYGVKD. CDR3 amino acids: CAISESDSTTGELFF. For the CDR3, the DNA is TGTGCCATCAGTGAGTCGGACAGCACGACCGGGGAGCTGTTTTTT.

The gene calls are TRBV5-1 and TRBJ1-3; 7 bases line up with TRBD1. J was trimmed by 4 bases and V by 4 bases; bases with no gene match: 5. CDR1 is SGHRS and CDR2 is YFSETQ in the germline V gene. The CDR3 covers 14 residues. This CDR3 reads CASSPGTDGNTIYF. The DNA of the CDR3 is TGCGCCAGCAGCCCCGGGACAGACGGAAACACCATATATTTT.

The rearrangement links TRBV7-9 to TRBJ1-1; TRBD1 is a possible D gene (5 bases). This CDR3 has 13 amino acids. Trimming shortened V by 1 base and J by 4 bases, and 7 bases separated the two germline ends. Germline lookup yields CDR1 SEHNR and CDR2 FQNEAQ (reference sequence). The CDR3 reads CASSLERGTEAFF. In nucleotides, the CDR3 is TGTGCCAGCAGCTTAGAAAGGGGCACTGAAGCTTTCTTT.

V usage is TRBV6-5 and J usage is TRBJ1-1; tentative D call: TRBD1 (6 bases). CDR3 length: 13 amino acids. V was trimmed by 4 bases and J by 7 bases, leaving 13 bases between them. Germline V gene data show CDR1 as MNHEY and CDR2 as SVGAGI. Written as DNA, the CDR3 is TGTGCCAGCAGTTTCATGGACAGTAGTGAAGCTTTCTTT. This encodes CASSFMDSSEAFF.

This chain joins TRBV5-1 and TRBJ2-1; 8 nucleotides align to TRBD1. The CDR3 totals 15 residues. Unmatched junction bases numbered 5, after V lost 2 bases and J lost 4 bases. Germline V CDR1 and CDR2: SGHRS, YFSETQ. The CDR3 coding sequence is TGCGCCAGCAGCTTCGGACAGGGTTCTTACAATGAGCAGTTCTTC. Residues: CASSFGQGSYNEQFF. Supplemented by reference TRBV5-1 and TRBJ2-1, the full variable domain reads KAGVTQTPRYLIKTRGQQVTLSCSPISGHRSVSWYQQTPGQGLQFLFEYFSETQRNKGNFPGRFSGRQFSNSRSEMNVSTLELGDSALYLCASSFGQGSYNEQFFGPGTRLTVL.

The V gene is TRBV18, the J gene TRBJ1-2; 7 positions agree with TRBD1. J lost 9 bases, V lost 4 bases, and 11 bases had no gene match. The CDR3 is 14 amino acids. Germline assignment: CDR1 KGHSH and CDR2 LQKENI. CDR3 in amino acids: CASSLSSQGDRYTF. The CDR3 DNA follows: TGTGCCAGCTCACTTAGCTCCCAGGGGGATCGCTACACCTTC.

The chain links TRBV7-8 to TRBJ1-6; TRBD1 might be the D (5 bases). This CDR3 region has 20 residues. Trimming took off 4 bases at V and 1 base at J, with 23 bases between the two ends. Per the germline V gene, CDR1 is SGHVS and CDR2 is FQNEAQ. CDR3 nucleotides: TGTGCCAGCAGCTCCCGACCGGACCGGGGGTGGGGGTCCTATAATTCACCCCTCCACTTT. Translated, it gives CASSSRPDRGWGSYNSPLHF.

The V and J genes are TRBV30 and TRBJ2-7, with 8 bases aligning to TRBD2. The CDR3 covers 14 residues. Germline V gene sequence: CDR1 GTSNPN, CDR2 SVGIG (reference sequence). With 3 bases clipped from V and 5 bases from J, the junction kept 9 bases outside the gene matches. As DNA, the CDR3 is TGTGCCTGGAGAATGAGCGGGAGTTGGAACGAGCAGTACTTC. Translating gives CAWRMSGSWNEQYF.

The chain links TRBV11-3 to TRBJ1-2; 8 nucleotides line up with TRBD1. The CDR3 has 15 residues. Per germline, CDR1 SGHNT and CDR2 YENEEA. Unmatched junction bases numbered 9, after V lost 5 bases and J lost 4 bases. Written as DNA, the CDR3 is TGTGCCAGCAGCAGATCGACAGGGGCTGGCTATGGCTACACCTTC. Protein sequence: CASSRSTGAGYGYTF.

The chain recombines TRBV5-4 with TRBJ1-1; weak D call: TRBD1 (5 bases). CDR1 and CDR2 (germline): SGHNT, YYREEE (reference sequence). The CDR3 extends over 13 amino acids. V was trimmed by 3 bases and J by 5 bases, leaving 11 bases between them. DNA of the CDR3: TGTGCCAGCAGCTCAAGGGGAGGAACTGAAGCTTTCTTT. It specifies CASSSRGGTEAFF.

The rearrangement uses TRBV6-4 and TRBJ2-2; D unclear. The CDR3 has 16 amino acids. The germline V and J ends were trimmed by 4 bases and 0 bases, with 12 bases remaining between them. The germline V gene encodes CDR1 MRHNA and CDR2 SNTAGT. CDR3 nucleotide sequence: TGTGCCAGCAGTGCACAAGGCGGCGCGAACACCGGGGAGCTGTTTTTT. The encoded protein is CASSAQGGANTGELFF.

This clone is a singleton in its sample. The rearrangement uses TRBV7-2 and TRBJ1-5; D not resolved. The CDR3 runs to 13 residues. Per germline, CDR1 SGHTA and CDR2 FQGNSA. Trimming shortened V by 5 bases and J by 5 bases, and 10 bases separated the two germline ends. CDR3 nucleotide sequence: TGTGCCAGCAGCCCCAGGTTGGATCAGCCCCAGCATTTT. Residues: CASSPRLDQPQHF.

The rearrangement uses TRBV19 and TRBJ1-5; D gene unclear. V lost 3 bases, J lost 10 bases, and 16 bases lay in between. The V gene's germline CDR1 is LNHDA and CDR2 SQIVND (reference sequence). The CDR3 runs to 14 residues. CDR3 residues: CASSIQTQSGPQHF. As DNA, the CDR3 is TGTGCCAGTAGTATTCAGACCCAATCAGGCCCCCAGCATTTT.

CDR3 nucleotide sequence: TGTGCCAGCAGCGTAGTAGGCAGGGGGCATGAGCAGTTCTTC. This sequence encodes CASSVVGRGHEQFF. The chain couples TRBV7-8 to TRBJ2-1; 8 bases are shared with TRBD1. Trimming at V came to 5 bases and at J to 8 bases, leaving 8 bases not matched to a gene. Germline lookup yields CDR1 SGHVS and CDR2 FQNEAQ. This CDR3 has 14 residues.

The chain carries TRBV3-1 (or the pseudogene TRBV3-2) and TRBJ1-2; D is perhaps TRBD1 (6 bases). V was shortened by 1 base and J by 3 bases, with 12 bases between the two germline ends. The germline V gene encodes CDR1 LGHDT and CDR2 YNNKEL (reference sequence). The CDR3 runs 15 residues. Here the CDR3 reads CASSQGGGFDYGYTF. In DNA, the CDR3 is TGTGCCAGCAGCCAAGGGGGGGGCTTCGACTATGGCTACACCTTC.

The V gene is TRBV20-1, the J gene TRBJ1-5, with D possibly TRBD1 on 5 matching bases. V was trimmed by 3 bases and J by 4 bases, leaving 16 bases between them. The CDR3 totals 15 residues. Germline V CDR1 and CDR2: DFQATT, SNEGSKA (reference sequence). The CDR3 nucleotides are TGCAGTGCTAGTGATCAGGGTATCGGGAATCAGCCCCAGCATTTT. Translation: CSASDQGIGNQPQHF.

As to this clone: The identical CDR3 is also encoded by other nucleotide sequences in the sample. The V call is TRBV5-5, the J call TRBJ2-3; no reliable D call. Germline values: CDR1 SGHKS, CDR2 YYEKEE (reference sequence). The V and J ends lost 0 bases and 5 bases respectively, with 4 bases between them. The CDR3 has 12 amino acids. The chain's CDR3 is CASSLERDTQYF. CDR3 sequence (DNA): TGTGCCAGCAGCTTGGAGAGAGATACGCAGTATTTT.

The chain has TRBV7-9 and TRBJ2-3; the match to TRBD1 covers 9 bases. CDR1 SEHNR and CDR2 FQNEAQ come from the germline V gene (reference sequence). After removal of 5 bases from V and 4 bases from J, the junction contained 7 bases not matched to a gene. This CDR3 contains 15 residues. The CDR3 nucleotides are TGTGCCAGCAGCGGGGACAGGGAGGTAGCAGATACGCAGTATTTT. Amino acid sequence: CASSGDREVADTQYF.

The genes are TRBV28 and TRBJ1-5, with D possibly TRBD1 on 6 matching bases. The germline CDR1 and CDR2 sequences are MDHEN and SYDVKM. The CDR3 runs 13 residues. V lost 8 bases and J lost 7, with 15 bases in between. The DNA of the CDR3 is TGTGCCAGCCTCCCAGGGGACGGGCAGCCCCAGCATTTT. Encoded protein: CASLPGDGQPQHF.

The chain recombines TRBV5-1 with TRBJ2-5; possibly TRBD2 for D (6 bases). Trimming shortened V by 4 bases and J by 5 bases, and 15 bases separated the two germline ends. This CDR3 spans 14 amino acids. In germline, CDR1 is SGHRS, CDR2 YFSETQ. In DNA form, the CDR3 reads TGCGCCAGCAGCCACCCGGGACTGTGGGAGACCCAGTACTTC. As protein: CASSHPGLWETQYF. Supplemented by reference TRBV5-1 and TRBJ2-5, the full variable domain reads KAGVTQTPRYLIKTRGQQVTLSCSPISGHRSVSWYQQTPGQGLQFLFEYFSETQRNKGNFPGRFSGRQFSNSRSEMNVSTLELGDSALYLCASSHPGLWETQYFGPGTRLLVL.